Here is one TCR beta chain with its context. Antigen specificity is unknown. These data originate in a study of shared clonotypes between healthy human individuals. Study overall: A donor's plate count was three for CD4 naive and three for CD4 memory; CD8 naive had two and CD8 memory one.

Naive CD8 isolation took CD45RO-negative cells positively selected for CCR7 and excluded terminally differentiated effector memory CD45RA+ cells. Every one of the donors was a Caucasian adult that lived in Nashville, Tennessee. This CDR3 region has 18 residues. Study findings and constraints: Only blood underwent sampling, and tissue repertoires likely differ.

Per the original methods: From ImmunoSEQ came sequences covering only the junction and carrying no quality scores, so filtering differed. The data were produced by immunoSEQ multiplex PCR, yet TCRdb's version contains in-frame clones alone and is incomplete. The V and J calls and clone size come from that table; D and trimming were worked out from the DNA. In the table there are around 650,000 clones, about 96% of which are singletons. The receptor was derived from a woman aged 25 to 39 in good health. The specimen sequenced was naive CD8+ T cells sorted from blood. The V and J genes are TRBV22-1 and TRBJ2-7; TRBD1, the table's D call, was not compared with the DNA. TRBV22-1 is shown as a pseudogene. Written as DNA, the CDR3 is TGTCCTGGGAGCGCACTTGGGACAGGGAAGTCCTCCGCCTACGAGCAGTACTTC. This gives the protein CPGSALGTGKSSAYEQYF.